The present T cell receptor (beta chain) was sequenced within a study of T-cell reconstitution after alpha-beta-depleted transplantation in children. It was with unique molecular identifiers that the TCRbeta library was prepared. Using its own MiXCR run on the PCR reads, TCRdb lists one record per CDR3 protein. The sample includes over 400,000 distinct CDR3 sequences, approximately 42% of them seen just once. Germline values: CDR1 SGHVS, CDR2 FNYEAQ. CDR3 length equals 15 residues. Trimming pared 1 base from V and 2 bases from J, leaving 11 bases between. This clonotype was detected a few times. Its matching antigen is unknown. Study outcomes and limitations: Newly produced T cells mostly provided counts and TCRbeta diversity after one year, as hyperexpanded clones declined. Several patients had high TCRbeta diversity at day 60; it came from surviving recipient T cells and thymic progenitors.

The receptor was isolated from a girl aged 2-9 years with aplastic anemia, due to receive a stem cell transplant. The chain couples TRBV7-6 to TRBJ1-1, with TRBD1 as a possible D gene (5 bases). Material: PBMCs, obtained before TCRalphabeta/CD19-depleted stem cell transplant. CDR3 nucleotides: TGTGCCAGCAGCTTAGGTAGGGGATATAACACTGAAGCTTTCTTT. It encodes CASSLGRGYNTEAFF.